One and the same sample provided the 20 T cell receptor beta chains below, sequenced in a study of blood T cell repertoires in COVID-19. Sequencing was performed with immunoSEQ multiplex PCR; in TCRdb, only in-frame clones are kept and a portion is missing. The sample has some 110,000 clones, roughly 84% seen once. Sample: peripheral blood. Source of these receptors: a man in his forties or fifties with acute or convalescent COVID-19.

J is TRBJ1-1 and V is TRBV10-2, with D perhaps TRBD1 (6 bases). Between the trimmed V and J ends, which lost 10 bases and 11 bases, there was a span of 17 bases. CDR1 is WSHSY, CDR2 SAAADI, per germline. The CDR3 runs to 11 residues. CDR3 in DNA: TGCGCCATCCTTGTGGACAGTGTGGCTTTCTTT. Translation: CAILVDSVAFF.

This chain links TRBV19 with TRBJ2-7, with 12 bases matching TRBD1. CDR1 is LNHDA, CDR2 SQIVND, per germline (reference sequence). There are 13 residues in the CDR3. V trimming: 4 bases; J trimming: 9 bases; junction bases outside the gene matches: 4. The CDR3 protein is CASSRDRGRRQYF. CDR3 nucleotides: TGTGCCAGTAGTAGGGACAGGGGGCGAAGGCAGTACTTC.

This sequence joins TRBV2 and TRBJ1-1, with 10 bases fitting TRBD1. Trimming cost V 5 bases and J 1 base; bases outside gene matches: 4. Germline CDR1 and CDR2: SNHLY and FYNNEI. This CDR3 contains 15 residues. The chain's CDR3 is CASSNRDRGNTEAFF. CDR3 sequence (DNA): TGTGCCAGCAGTAATCGGGACAGGGGGAACACTGAAGCTTTCTTT.

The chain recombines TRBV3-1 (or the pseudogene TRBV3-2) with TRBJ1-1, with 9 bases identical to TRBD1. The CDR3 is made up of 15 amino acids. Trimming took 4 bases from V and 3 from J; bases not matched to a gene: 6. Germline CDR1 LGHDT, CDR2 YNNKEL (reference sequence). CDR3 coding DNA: TGTGCCAGCAGCCGCCGACAGGGGGGAGACACTGAAGCTTTCTTT. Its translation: CASSRRQGGDTEAFF.

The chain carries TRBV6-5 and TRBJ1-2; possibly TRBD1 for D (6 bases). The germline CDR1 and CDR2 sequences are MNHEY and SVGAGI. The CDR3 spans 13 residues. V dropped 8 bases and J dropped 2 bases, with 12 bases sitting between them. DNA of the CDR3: TGTGCCAGCCGGACTGGGACAAACTATGGCTACACCTTC. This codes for CASRTGTNYGYTF.

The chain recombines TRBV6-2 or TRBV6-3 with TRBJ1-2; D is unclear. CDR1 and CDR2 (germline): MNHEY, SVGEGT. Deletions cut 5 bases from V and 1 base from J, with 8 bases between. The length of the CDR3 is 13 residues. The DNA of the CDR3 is TGTGCCAGCAGTAGTGGCCGTAACTATGGCTACACCTTC. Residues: CASSSGRNYGYTF.

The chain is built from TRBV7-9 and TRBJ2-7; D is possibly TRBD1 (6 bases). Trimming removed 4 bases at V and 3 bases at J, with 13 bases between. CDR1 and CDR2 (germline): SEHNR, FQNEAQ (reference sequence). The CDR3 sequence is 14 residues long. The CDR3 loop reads CASSSSTGHYEQYF. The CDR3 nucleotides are TGTGCCAGCAGCTCATCGACAGGACACTACGAGCAGTACTTC.

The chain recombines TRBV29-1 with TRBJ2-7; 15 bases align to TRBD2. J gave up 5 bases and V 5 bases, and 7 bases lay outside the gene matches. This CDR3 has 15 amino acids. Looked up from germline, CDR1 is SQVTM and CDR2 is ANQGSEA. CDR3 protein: CSVRTSGGVEDEQYF. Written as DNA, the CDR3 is TGCAGCGTTCGGACTAGCGGGGGGGTAGAGGACGAGCAGTACTTC.

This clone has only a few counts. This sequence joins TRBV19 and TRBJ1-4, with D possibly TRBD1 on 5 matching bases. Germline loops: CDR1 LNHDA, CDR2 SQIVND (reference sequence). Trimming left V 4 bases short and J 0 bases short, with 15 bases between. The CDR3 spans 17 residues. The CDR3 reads CASSRGRIIATNEKLFF. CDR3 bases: TGTGCCAGTAGTAGGGGCAGAATCATTGCAACTAATGAAAAACTGTTTTTT.

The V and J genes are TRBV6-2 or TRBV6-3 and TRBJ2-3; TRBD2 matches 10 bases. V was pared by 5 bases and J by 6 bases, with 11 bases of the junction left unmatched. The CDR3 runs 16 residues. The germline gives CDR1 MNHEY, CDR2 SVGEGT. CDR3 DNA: TGTGCCAGCAGTACCCGGGCGGAGCGGGGGGGGGATACGCAGTATTTT. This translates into CASSTRAERGGDTQYF.

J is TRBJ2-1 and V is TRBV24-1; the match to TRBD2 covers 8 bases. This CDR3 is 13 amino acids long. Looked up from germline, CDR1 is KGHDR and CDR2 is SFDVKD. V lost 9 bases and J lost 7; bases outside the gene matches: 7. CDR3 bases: TGTGCCACCGGAAGCGGGAGTAAAAATGAGCAGTTCTTC. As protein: CATGSGSKNEQFF.

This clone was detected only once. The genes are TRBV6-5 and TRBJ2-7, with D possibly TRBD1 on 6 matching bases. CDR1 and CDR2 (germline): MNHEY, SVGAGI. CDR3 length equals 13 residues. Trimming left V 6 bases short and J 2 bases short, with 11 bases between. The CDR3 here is CASSSTGTYEQYF. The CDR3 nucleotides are TGTGCCAGCAGCTCCACAGGGACCTACGAGCAGTACTTC.

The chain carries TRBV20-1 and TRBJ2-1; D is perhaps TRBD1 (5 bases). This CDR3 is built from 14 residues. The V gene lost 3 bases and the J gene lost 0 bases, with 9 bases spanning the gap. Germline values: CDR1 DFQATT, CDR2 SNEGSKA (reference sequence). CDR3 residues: CSASPQGSYNEQFF. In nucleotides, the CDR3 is TGCAGTGCTAGTCCCCAGGGCTCCTACAATGAGCAGTTCTTC.

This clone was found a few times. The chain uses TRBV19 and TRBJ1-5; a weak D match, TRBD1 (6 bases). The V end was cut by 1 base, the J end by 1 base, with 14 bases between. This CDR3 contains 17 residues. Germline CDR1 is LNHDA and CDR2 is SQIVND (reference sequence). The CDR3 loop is CASSIVPLQGSNQPQHF. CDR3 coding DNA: TGTGCCAGTAGTATAGTCCCTTTACAGGGAAGCAATCAGCCCCAGCATTTT.

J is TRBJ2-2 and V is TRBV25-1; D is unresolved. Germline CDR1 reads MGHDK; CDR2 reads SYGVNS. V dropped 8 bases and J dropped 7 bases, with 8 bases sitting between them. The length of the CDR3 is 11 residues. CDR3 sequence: CASYSIGELFF. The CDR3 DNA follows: TGTGCCAGCTACAGTATCGGGGAGCTGTTTTTT.

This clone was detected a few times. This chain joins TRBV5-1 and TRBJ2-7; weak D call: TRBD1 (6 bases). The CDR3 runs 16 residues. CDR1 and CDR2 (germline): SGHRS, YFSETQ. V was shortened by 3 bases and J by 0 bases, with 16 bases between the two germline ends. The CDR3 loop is CASSWETGMSSYEQYF. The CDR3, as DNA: TGCGCCAGCAGCTGGGAAACAGGGATGAGCTCCTACGAGCAGTACTTC. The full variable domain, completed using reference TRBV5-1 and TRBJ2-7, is KAGVTQTPRYLIKTRGQQVTLSCSPISGHRSVSWYQQTPGQGLQFLFEYFSETQRNKGNFPGRFSGRQFSNSRSEMNVSTLELGDSALYLCASSWETGMSSYEQYFGPGTRLTVT.

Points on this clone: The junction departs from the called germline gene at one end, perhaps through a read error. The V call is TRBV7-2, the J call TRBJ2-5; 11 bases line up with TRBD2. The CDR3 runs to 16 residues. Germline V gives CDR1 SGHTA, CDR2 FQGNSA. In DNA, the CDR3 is TGTGCCAGCAGCTTTTCCACTAGCGGGGGTAAAGAGACCCGGTACTTC. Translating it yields CASSFSTSGGKETRYF.

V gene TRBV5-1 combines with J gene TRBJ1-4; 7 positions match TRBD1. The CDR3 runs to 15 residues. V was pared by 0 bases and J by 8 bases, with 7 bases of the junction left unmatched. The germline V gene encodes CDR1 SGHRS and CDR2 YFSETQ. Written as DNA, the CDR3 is TGCGCCAGCAGCTTGGCCGGGACAGTCGGGGAAAAACTGTTTTTT. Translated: CASSLAGTVGEKLFF.

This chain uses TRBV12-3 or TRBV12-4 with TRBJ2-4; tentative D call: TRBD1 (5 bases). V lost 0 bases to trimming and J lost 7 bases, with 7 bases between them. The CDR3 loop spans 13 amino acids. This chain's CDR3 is CASSLARANIQYF. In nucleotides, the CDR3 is TGTGCCAGCAGTTTAGCCAGGGCTAACATTCAGTACTTC.

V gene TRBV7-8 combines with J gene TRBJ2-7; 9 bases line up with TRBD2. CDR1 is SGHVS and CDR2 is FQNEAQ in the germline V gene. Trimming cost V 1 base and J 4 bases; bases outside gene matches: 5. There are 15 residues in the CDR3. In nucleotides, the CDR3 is TGTGCCAGCAGCTTAGAGCCTAGCGGGACTTACGAGCAGTACTTC. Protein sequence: CASSLEPSGTYEQYF. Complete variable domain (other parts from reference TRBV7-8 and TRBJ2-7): GAGVSQSPRYKVAKRGQDVALRCDPISGHVSLFWYQQALGQGPEFLTYFQNEAQLDKSGLPSDRFFAERPEGSVSTLKIQRTQQEDSAVYLCASSLEPSGTYEQYFGPGTRLTVT.